This T cell receptor (beta chain) comes out of a study of radiotherapy plus CTLA-4 blockade in lung cancer. General observations from the study: Blood saw expansion of tumor-derived TCR clones after radiotherapy plus ipilimumab.

Concerning this clone itself: The antigen remains unidentified.

Germline CDR1 is SQVTM and CDR2 is ANQGSEA. Trimming removed 3 bases at V and 5 bases at J, with 17 bases between. The CDR3 sequence is 15 residues long. Method: immunoSEQ multiplex PCR; TCRdb's copy keeps in-frame clones and lacks some. The sample consists of roughly 1,500 clones, about nine tenths of them appearing once. Sequenced material: tumor tissue, taken from a patient treated with radiotherapy plus ipilimumab. The chain carries TRBV29-1 and TRBJ2-1; possible D gene TRBD2, 7 bases. The source is a human donor with non-small cell lung cancer who had a complete response to radiotherapy plus ipilimumab. The CDR3 spells CSVDSRGAGNNEQFF. CDR3 DNA sequence: TGCAGCGTTGATAGCCGGGGGGCAGGTAACAATGAGCAGTTCTTC.